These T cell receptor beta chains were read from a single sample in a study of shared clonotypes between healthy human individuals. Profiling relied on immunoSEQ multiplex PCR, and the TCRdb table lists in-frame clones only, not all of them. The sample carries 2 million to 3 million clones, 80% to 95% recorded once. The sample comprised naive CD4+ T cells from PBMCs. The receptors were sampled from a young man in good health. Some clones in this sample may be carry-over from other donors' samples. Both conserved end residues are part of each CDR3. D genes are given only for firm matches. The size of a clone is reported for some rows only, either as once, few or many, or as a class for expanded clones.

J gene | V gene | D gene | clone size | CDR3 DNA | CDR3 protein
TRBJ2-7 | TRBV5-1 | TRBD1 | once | TGCGCCAGCAGCATGACAGGGACCCTATCCTACGAGCAGTACTTC | CASSMTGTLSYEQYF
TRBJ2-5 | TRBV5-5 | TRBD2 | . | TGTGCCAGCAGCTTGGGACTAGCGGGAGAGACCCAGTACTTC | CASSLGLAGETQYF
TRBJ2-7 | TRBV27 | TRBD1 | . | TGTGCCAGCAGTCCCCAAAGGACAGGGTCCTACGAGCAGTACTTC | CASSPQRTGSYEQYF
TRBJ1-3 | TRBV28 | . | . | TGTGCCAGCACCTCCGAGGCAGCAAACGTGGGAAACACCATATATTTT | CASTSEAANVGNTIYF
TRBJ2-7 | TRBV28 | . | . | TGTGCCAGCGGGGTGGGTATCTACGAGCAGTACTTC | CASGVGIYEQYF
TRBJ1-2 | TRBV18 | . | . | TGTGCCAGCTCACCACCGGGACGGGACGTTGAGGGCTACACCTTC | CASSPPGRDVEGYTF
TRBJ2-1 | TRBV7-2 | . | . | TGTGCCAGCAGCTTATCACTAGTCGCGCAGTTCTTC | CASSLSLVAQFF
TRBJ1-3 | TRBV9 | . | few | TGTGCCAGCAGCCTAACACCAAACTCTGGAAACACCATATATTTT | CASSLTPNSGNTIYF
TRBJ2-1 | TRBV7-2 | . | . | TGTGCCAGCTCCCGAATGTGGGAGCAGTTCTTC | CASSRMWEQFF
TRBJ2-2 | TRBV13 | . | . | TGTGCCAGCAGCTCTTCCCCCAGGGGGGGCACCGGGGAGCTGTTTTTT | CASSSSPRGGTGELFF
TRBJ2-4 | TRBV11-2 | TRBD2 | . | TGTGCCAGCAGCCCTCTAGCGGGGTCCACCCTAGCCAAAAACATTCAGTACTTC | CASSPLAGSTLAKNIQYF
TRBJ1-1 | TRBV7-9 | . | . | TGTGCCAGCAGCTTAAGCGGAGGACGAAACACTGAAGCTTTCTTT | CASSLSGGRNTEAFF
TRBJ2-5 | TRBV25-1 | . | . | TGTGCCAGCAGCCGAGGGGGAATTGGAGAGACCCAGTACTTC | CASSRGGIGETQYF
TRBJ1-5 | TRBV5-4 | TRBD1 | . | TGTGCCAGCAGCTCCGGGACAGGGAGTCAGCCCCAGCATTTT | CASSSGTGSQPQHF
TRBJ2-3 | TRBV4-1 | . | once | TGCGCCAGCAGCCAGTGGCTTGATACGCAGTATTTT | CASSQWLDTQYF
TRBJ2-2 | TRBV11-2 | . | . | TGTGCCAGCAGCTTAGATACGGGGCTCGGGGAGCTGTTTTTT | CASSLDTGLGELFF
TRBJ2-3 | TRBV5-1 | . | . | TGCGCCAGCAGTTCCGGGACTTCGAACTTTCCAGATACGCAGTATTTT | CASSSGTSNFPDTQYF
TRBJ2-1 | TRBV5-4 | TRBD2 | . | TGTGCCAGCAGCTTGGACCTAGCGGGATACAATGAGCAGTTCTTC | CASSLDLAGYNEQFF
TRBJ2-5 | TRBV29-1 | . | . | TGCAGCGCCGGAGACAGCAGATACACACAAGAGACCCAGTACTTC | CSAGDSRYTQETQYF